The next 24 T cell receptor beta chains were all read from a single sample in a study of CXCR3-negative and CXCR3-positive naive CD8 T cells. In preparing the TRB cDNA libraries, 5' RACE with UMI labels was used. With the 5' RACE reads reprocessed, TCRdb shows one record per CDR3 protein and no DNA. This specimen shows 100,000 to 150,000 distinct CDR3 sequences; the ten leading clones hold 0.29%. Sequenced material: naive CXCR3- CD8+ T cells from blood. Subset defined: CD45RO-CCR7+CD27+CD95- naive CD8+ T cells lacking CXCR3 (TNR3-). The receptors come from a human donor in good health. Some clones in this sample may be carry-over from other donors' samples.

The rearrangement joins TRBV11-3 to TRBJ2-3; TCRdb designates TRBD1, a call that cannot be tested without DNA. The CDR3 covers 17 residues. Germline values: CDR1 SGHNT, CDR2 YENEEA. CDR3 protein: CASSSTPDRRSTDTQYF.

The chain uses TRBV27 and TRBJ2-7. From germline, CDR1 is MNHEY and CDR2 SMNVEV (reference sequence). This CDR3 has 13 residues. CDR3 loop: CASSLSVGYEQYF.

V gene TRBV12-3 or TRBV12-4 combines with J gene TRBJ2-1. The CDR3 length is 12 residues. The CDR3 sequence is CASSLLYNEQLF.

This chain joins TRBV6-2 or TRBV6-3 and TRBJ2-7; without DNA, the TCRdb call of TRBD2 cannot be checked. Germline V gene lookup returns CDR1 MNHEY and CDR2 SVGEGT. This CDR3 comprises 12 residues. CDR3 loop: CASSPPHYEQYF.

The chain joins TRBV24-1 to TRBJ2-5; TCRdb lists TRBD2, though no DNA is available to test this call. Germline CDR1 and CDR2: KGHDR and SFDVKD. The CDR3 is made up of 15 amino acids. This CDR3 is CATSTASGTKETQYF.

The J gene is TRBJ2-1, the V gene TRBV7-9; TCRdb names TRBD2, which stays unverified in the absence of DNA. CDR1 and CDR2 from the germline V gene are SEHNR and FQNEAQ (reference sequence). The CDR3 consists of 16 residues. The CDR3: CASSLMTSVSYNEQFF.

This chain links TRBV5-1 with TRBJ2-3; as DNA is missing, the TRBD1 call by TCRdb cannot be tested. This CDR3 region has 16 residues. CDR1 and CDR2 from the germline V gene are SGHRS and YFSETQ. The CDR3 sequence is CASSPREILGADTQYF.

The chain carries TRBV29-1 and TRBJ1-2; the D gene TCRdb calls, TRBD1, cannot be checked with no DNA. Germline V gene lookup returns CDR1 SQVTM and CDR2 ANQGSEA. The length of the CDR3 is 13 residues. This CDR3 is CSVEFATGEGYTF.

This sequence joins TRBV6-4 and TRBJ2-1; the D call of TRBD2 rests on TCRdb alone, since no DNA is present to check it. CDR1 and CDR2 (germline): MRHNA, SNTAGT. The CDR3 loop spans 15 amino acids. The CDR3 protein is CASSEASGGLNEQFF.

The CDR3 here is CASSLDEANTGELFF. V and J are TRBV7-2 and TRBJ2-2. CDR1 is SGHTA, CDR2 FQGNSA, per germline. The CDR3 is 15 amino acids.

The CDR3 loop reads CATSRDRGVVYEQYF. The V and J genes are TRBV15 and TRBJ2-7; with no DNA, the TCRdb D assignment of TRBD1 cannot be verified. Germline values: CDR1 LNHNV, CDR2 YYDKDF (reference sequence). This CDR3 has 15 amino acids.

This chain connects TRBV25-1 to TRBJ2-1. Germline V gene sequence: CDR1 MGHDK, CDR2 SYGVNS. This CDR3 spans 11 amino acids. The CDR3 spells CASSTLRRLFF.

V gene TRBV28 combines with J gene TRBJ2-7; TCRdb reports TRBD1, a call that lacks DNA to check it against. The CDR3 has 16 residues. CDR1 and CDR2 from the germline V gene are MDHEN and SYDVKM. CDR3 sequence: CASVPPSVAGGGEQYF.

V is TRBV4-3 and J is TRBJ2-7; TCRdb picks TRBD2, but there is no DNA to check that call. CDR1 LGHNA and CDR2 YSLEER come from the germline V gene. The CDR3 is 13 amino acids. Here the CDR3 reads CASSHLLEGEQYF.

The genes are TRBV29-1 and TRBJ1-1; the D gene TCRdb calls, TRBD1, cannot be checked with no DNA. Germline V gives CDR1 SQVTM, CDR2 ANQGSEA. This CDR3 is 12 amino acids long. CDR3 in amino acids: CSVDPFTGKAFF.

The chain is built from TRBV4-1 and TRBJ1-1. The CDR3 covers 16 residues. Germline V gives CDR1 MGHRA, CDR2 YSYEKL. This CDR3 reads CASSQGSNSRNTEAFF.

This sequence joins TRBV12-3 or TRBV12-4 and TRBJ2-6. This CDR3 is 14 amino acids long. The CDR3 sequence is CASSTPSGANVLTF.

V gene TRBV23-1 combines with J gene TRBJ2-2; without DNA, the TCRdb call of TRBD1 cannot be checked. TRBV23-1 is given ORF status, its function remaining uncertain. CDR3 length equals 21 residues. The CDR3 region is CASSNMKLPGQGKTNTGELFF.

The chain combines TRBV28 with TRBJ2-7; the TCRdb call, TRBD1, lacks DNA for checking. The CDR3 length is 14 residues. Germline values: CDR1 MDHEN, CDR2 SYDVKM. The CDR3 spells CASSYRDRAYEQYF.

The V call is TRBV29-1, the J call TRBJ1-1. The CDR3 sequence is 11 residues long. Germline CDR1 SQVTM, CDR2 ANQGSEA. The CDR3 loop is CSVVHWTEAFF.

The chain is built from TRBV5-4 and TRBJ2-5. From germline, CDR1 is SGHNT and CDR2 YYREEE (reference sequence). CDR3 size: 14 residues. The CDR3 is CASSFWSAQETQYF.

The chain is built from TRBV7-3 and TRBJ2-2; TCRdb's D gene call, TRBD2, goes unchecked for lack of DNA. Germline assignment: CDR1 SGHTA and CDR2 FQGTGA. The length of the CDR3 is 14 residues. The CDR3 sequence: CASSLTGGTGELFF.

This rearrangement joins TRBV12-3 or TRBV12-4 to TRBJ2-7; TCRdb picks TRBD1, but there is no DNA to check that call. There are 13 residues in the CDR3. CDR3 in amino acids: CASRVWGQDEQYF.

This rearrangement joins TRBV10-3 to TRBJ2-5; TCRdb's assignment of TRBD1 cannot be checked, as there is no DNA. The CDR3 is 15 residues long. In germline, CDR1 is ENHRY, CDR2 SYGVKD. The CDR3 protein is CAIMGGLSGQETQYF.